Given below is one T cell receptor beta chain in context. Antigen: not known. The CDR3 length is 16 residues. J was trimmed by 3 bases and V by 5 bases; bases with no gene match: 10. In germline, CDR1 is MNHNY, CDR2 SVGAGI (reference sequence). Some clones are missing from TCRdb's copy, which holds only in-frame ones; the method was immunoSEQ multiplex PCR. The table has 210,000 or so clones, 85% to 95% seen once. The sample comes from a study of T cell responses to AZD1222 COVID-19 vaccine. General study points: White British ancestry dominated among donors, who included more females, and clonal diversity was possibly underestimated. Within unmutated variant regions lay the reported targets of nearly half of spike-specific TCRs.

The sequencing used peripheral blood, collected on day 0 of MenACWY control vaccination. The V and J genes are TRBV6-6 and TRBJ2-1; 7 bases fit TRBD2. The origin of this receptor is an adult in good health. The CDR3 DNA is TGTGCCAGCAGTAACCGCGGGGGTGCCGACTACAATGAGCAGTTCTTC. Translation gives CASSNRGGADYNEQFF.